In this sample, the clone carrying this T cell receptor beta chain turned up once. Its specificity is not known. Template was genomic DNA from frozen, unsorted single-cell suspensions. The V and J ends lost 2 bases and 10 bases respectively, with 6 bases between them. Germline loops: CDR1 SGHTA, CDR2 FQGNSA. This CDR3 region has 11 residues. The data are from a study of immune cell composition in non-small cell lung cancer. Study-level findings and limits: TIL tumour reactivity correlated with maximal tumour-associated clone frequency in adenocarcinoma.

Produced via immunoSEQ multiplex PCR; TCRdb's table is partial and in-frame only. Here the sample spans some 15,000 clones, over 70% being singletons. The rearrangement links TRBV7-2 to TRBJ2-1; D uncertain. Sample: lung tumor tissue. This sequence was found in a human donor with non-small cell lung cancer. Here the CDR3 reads CASSLSFEQFF. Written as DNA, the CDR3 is TGTGCCAGCAGCTTATCTTTCGAGCAGTTCTTC. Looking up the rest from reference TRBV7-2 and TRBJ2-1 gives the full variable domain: GAGVSQSPSNKVTEKGKDVELRCDPISGHTALYWYRQSLGQGLEFLIYFQGNSAPDKSGLPSDRFSAERTGGSVSTLTIQRTQQEDSAVYLCASSLSFEQFFGPGTRLTVL.